This passage covers 18 T cell receptor beta chains from one sample sequenced in a study of OX40 agonist ivuxolimab in advanced cancers. Profiling relied on immunoSEQ multiplex PCR, and the TCRdb table lists in-frame clones only, not all of them. The table shows some 35,000 clones, with around 80% occurring only once. The sequences come from CD4+ or CD8+ T cells sorted from blood, collected in a trial of the OX40 agonist ivuxolimab. All receptors come from an adult with an advanced solid tumor such as melanoma, head and neck, liver or kidney cancer.

This clone appeared a few times. The gene calls are TRBV11-2 and TRBJ1-1; D unclear. Trimming removed 5 bases from V and 4 bases from J, with 17 bases in between. The CDR3 loop spans 15 amino acids. Germline CDR1 is SGHAT and CDR2 is FQNNGV. DNA of the CDR3: TGTGCCAGCAGCGCCCGCTACGGGGAAGGCACTGAAGCTTTCTTT. This codes for CASSARYGEGTEAFF.

The chain combines TRBV6-1 with TRBJ2-5; D is unclear. There are 12 residues in the CDR3. Germline V gene lookup returns CDR1 MNHNS and CDR2 SASEGT. V lost 3 bases and J 5 bases, leaving 7 bases between the germline ends. As DNA, the CDR3 is TGTGCCAGCAGTGAGCCCGCCGAGACCCAGTACTTC. Its protein is CASSEPAETQYF.

The chain carries TRBV7-9 and TRBJ2-7, with 7 bases matching TRBD1. With V trimmed by 1 base and J by 3 bases, 9 bases remained unmatched. Germline V gene data show CDR1 as SEHNR and CDR2 as FQNEAQ (reference sequence). The CDR3 has 16 amino acids. The CDR3 DNA is TGTGCCAGCAGCTTAGGACAGGGAGTTTTTGTCTACGAGCAGTACTTC. Amino acids: CASSLGQGVFVYEQYF.

Of note for this clone: One junction end does not reproduce the germline sequence, and a read error may be involved. The sample has other DNA sequences that encode this CDR3 too. The chain combines TRBV7-3 with TRBJ2-7, with a possible D match to TRBD1 (6 bases). Germline assignment: CDR1 SGHTA and CDR2 FQGTGA. This CDR3 spans 13 amino acids. Here the CDR3 DNA reads TGCGCCAGCAGCCTACAGGGTTGGGGCGAGCAGTACTTC. It translates to CASSLQGWGEQYF. The whole variable domain, remainder taken from reference TRBV7-3 and TRBJ2-7, is GAGVSQTPSNKVTEKGKYVELRCDPISGHTALYWYRQSLGQGPEFLIYFQGTGAADDSGLPNDRFFAVRPEGSVSTLKIQRTERGDSAVYLCASSLQGWGEQYFGPGTRLTVT.

The V and J genes are TRBV5-8 and TRBJ2-1; D is perhaps TRBD2 (6 bases). The CDR3 extends over 15 amino acids. With 2 bases removed from V and 3 bases from J, the gap between germline ends came to 12 bases. Germline values: CDR1 SGHTS, CDR2 YDEGEE. The CDR3 region is CASSFRSGIYNEQFF. As DNA, the CDR3 is TGTGCCAGCAGCTTCCGTAGCGGCATCTACAATGAGCAGTTCTTC.

V gene TRBV5-1 combines with J gene TRBJ2-3, with 7 nucleotides matching TRBD2. Trimming took 6 bases from V and 2 from J; bases not matched to a gene: 9. Germline-derived CDR1 and CDR2 are SGHRS and YFSETQ. CDR3 length: 15 residues. The CDR3 reads CASTAGEGDTDTQYF. CDR3 DNA: TGCGCCAGCACTGCGGGGGAGGGAGACACAGATACGCAGTATTTT.

Of note for this clone: A single base is all that separates this from a far larger clone, so a read error is likely. In the same sample, other DNA sequences code for this CDR3. The gene calls are TRBV5-1 and TRBJ2-7; D is unresolved. This CDR3 is 14 amino acids long. Per germline, CDR1 SGHRS and CDR2 YFSETQ. Trimming removed 0 bases at V and 2 bases at J, with 9 bases between. The CDR3 region is CASSLEGITYEQYF. CDR3 sequence (DNA): TGCGCCAGCAGCTTGGAAGGCATCACCTACGAGCAGTACTTC.

V is TRBV2 and J is TRBJ1-4, with 9 bases that match TRBD1. Germline loops: CDR1 SNHLY, CDR2 FYNNEI. This CDR3 comprises 15 residues. J gave up 6 bases and V 6 bases, and 8 bases lay outside the gene matches. Here the CDR3 reads CASRESRTGDEKLFF. The CDR3 nucleotides read TGTGCCAGCAGAGAGAGTCGGACAGGGGATGAAAAACTGTTTTTT.

The chain carries TRBV14 and TRBJ1-2; D is uncertain. Germline CDR1 and CDR2: SGHDN and FVKESK. Trimming stripped 0 bases from V and 2 bases from J, with 16 bases between. This CDR3 spans 17 amino acids. CDR3 nucleotides: TGTGCCAGCAGCCAAGATCTTGTAGTGACCGGGAACTATGGCTACACCTTC. It encodes CASSQDLVVTGNYGYTF.

This chain uses TRBV12-5 with TRBJ2-2; D is perhaps TRBD1 (6 bases). V lost 6 bases and J 6 bases, leaving 14 bases between the germline ends. Germline CDR1 and CDR2: LGHNT and FRNRAP. The CDR3 is made up of 14 amino acids. DNA of the CDR3: TGTGCTAGTGGCCGACCTACAGGGTCCGGGGAGCTGTTTTTT. The encoded protein is CASGRPTGSGELFF.

A word on this clone: A read error is possible here, since a much larger clone lies one base away. This chain connects TRBV15 to TRBJ1-5; the D is unclear. CDR3 length: 16 amino acids. Germline V CDR1 and CDR2: LNHNV, YYDKDF (reference sequence). This chain's CDR3 is CAASRDLVGSNQPQHF. The CDR3 DNA follows: TGTGCCGCCAGCAGAGATTTGGTCGGTAGCAATCAGCCCCAGCATTTT.

In DNA form, the CDR3 reads TGTGCCAGCAGTTTATTGGGGACAGGGGGCGATCAGCCCCAGCATTTT. Protein sequence: CASSLLGTGGDQPQHF. This chain uses TRBV27 with TRBJ1-5; 12 nucleotides line up with TRBD1. There are 16 residues in the CDR3. Unmatched junction bases numbered 3, after V lost 1 base and J lost 5 bases. The germline gives CDR1 MNHEY, CDR2 SMNVEV (reference sequence).

This clone was detected a few times. The rearrangement links TRBV6-5 to TRBJ2-1, with D hard to call. The germline gives CDR1 MNHEY, CDR2 SVGAGI. The CDR3 is 13 residues long. V dropped 0 bases and J dropped 7 bases, with 7 bases sitting between them. The CDR3 coding sequence is TGTGCCAGCAGTTACTCGAGCTGGAATGAGCAGTTCTTC. It yields the protein CASSYSSWNEQFF.

This clone was observed a handful of times. The chain has TRBV6-6 and TRBJ2-7, with TRBD1 matching 8 bases. J gave up 3 bases and V 10 bases, and 11 bases lay outside the gene matches. The CDR3 sequence is 14 residues long. Per germline, CDR1 MNHNY and CDR2 SVGAGI (reference sequence). This CDR3 is CATRPTGTGYEQYF. CDR3 coding DNA: TGTGCCACCCGCCCGACCGGGACAGGCTACGAGCAGTACTTC.

The J gene is TRBJ1-1, the V gene TRBV29-1; D uncertain. Germline-derived CDR1 and CDR2 are SQVTM and ANQGSEA. This CDR3 contains 13 residues. Trimming left V 4 bases short and J 0 bases short, with 9 bases between. The CDR3 region is CSVVMSLNTEAFF. Here the CDR3 DNA reads TGCAGCGTTGTAATGAGTCTGAACACTGAAGCTTTCTTT. Looking up the rest from reference TRBV29-1 and TRBJ1-1 gives the full variable domain: SAVISQKPSRDICQRGTSLTIQCQVDSQVTMMFWYRQQPGQSLTLIATANQGSEATYESGFVIDKFPISRPNLTFSTLTVSNMSPEDSSIYLCSVVMSLNTEAFFGQGTRLTVV.

The chain joins TRBV4-1 to TRBJ1-1, with D maybe TRBD1 (5 bases). The CDR3 has 16 amino acids. The V end was cut by 1 base, the J end by 5 bases, with 17 bases between. CDR1 and CDR2 from the germline V gene are MGHRA and YSYEKL. The CDR3: CASSQGVFEGLTEAFF. CDR3 nucleotide sequence: TGCGCCAGCAGCCAAGGGGTATTCGAGGGGTTGACTGAAGCTTTCTTT.

The V call is TRBV28, the J call TRBJ2-7; TRBD2 aligns across 12 bases. Trimming took 0 bases from V and 7 from J; bases not matched to a gene: 10. The CDR3 runs 17 residues. Germline V CDR1 and CDR2: MDHEN, SYDVKM. The DNA of the CDR3 is TGTGCCAGCAGTTTATGGAGTCTAGCGGGAGGGCCGGGGGAGCAGTACTTC. Translation: CASSLWSLAGGPGEQYF.

This rearrangement joins TRBV5-5 to TRBJ2-7; D is perhaps TRBD1 (6 bases). Germline V CDR1 and CDR2: SGHKS, YYEKEE (reference sequence). This CDR3 contains 14 residues. V gave up 0 bases and J gave up 7 bases, with 14 bases separating them. Written as DNA, the CDR3 is TGTGCCAGCAGCTTGGAGTCCCTCAGGGGTGAGCAGTACTTC. This codes for CASSLESLRGEQYF.